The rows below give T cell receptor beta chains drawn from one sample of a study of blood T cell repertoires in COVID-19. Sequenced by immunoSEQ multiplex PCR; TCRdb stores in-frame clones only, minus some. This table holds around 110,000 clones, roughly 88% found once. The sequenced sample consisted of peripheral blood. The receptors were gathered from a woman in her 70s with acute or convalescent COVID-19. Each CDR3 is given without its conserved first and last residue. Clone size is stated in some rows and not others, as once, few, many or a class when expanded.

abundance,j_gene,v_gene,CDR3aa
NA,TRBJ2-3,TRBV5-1,ASSPRLPRTDTQY
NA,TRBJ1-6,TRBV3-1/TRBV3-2,ASSQERRRGYSPLH
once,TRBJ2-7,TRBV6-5,ASSYDGGGAREQY
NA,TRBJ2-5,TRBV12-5,ASGLVYDGLSRGQETQY
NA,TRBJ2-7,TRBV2,ASRALASSSYEQY
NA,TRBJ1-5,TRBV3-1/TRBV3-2,ASSPGTDQPQH
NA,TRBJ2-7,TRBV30,AWCKQGSYEQY
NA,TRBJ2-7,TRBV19,ASSVRGGEQY
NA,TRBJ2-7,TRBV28,ASSRTVYEQY
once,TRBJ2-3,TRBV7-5,ARSSGCGAPTRVGTDTQY
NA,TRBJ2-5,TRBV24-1,ATSDPGQETQY
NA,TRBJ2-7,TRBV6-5,ASRQDRGRSYEQY
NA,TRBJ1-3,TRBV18,ASSPKGPVGNTIY
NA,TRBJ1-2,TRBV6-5,ASNTGQGANYGYT
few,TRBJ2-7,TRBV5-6,ASSVRGKSWEQY
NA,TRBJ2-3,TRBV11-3,ASSLGASGGPLDTQY
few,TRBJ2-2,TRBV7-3,ASSFGLAGVSGELF
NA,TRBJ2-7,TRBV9,ASSASGTGIYEQY
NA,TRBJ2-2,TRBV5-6,ASSLETGGFTGELF
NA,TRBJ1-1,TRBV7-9,ASSVPGRTEAF
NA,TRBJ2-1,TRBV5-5,ASSSDKNPYNEQF
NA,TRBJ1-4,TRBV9,ASSTMTGENEKLF
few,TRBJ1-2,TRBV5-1,ASSLAGQGARGYT
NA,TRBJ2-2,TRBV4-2,ASSQEIAGVVGELF
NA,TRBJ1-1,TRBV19,ASSIQGANTEAF
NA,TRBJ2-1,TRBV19,ASSTKWTALNEQF
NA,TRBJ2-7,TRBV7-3,ASSVSGGSHEQY
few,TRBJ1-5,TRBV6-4,ASSDSIFPTGQTYQPQH
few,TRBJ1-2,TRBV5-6,ASIGTGSAWGYT
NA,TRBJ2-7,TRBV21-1,ASSKGGGGAYEQY
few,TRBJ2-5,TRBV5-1,ASSLGQGGQETQY
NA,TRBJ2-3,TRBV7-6,ASQLAGDSDTQY
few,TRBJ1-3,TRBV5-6,ASSRRQGAGNTIY
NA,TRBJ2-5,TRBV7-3,ASSYTRGETQY
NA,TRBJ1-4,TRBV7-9,ASSIMGGSTNEKLF
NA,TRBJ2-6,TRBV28,ASSLFGFGAGGRSGANVLT
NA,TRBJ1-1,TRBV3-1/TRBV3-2,ASSQAAGQKAF
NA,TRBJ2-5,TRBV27,ASSLKHPTSGILGETQY
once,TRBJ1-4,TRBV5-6,ASSSMGLPGNEKLF
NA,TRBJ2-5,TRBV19,ASRERLELETQY